This T cell receptor (beta chain) comes out of a study of blood T cell repertoires in COVID-19. Study at large: Spain, Italy and the United States supplied samples that represented acute and convalescent COVID-19. The cDNA or gDNA used as material had been derived from T cells, B-cell-depleted T cells, or PBMCs.

Trimming cost V 4 bases and J 0 bases; bases outside gene matches: 5. The length of the CDR3 is 15 residues. Germline loops: CDR1 SGHDT, CDR2 YYEEEE. As originally analysed: Estimated nucleated cell counts came from reference gene primer amplification. Only in-frame clones appear in the TCRdb table, and some are missing; sequencing was by immunoSEQ multiplex PCR. V and J calls plus clone size are reproduced from that table; the DNA served to infer D and trimming. The repertoire includes roughly 380,000 clones, around 84% of them detected once, and roughly 3.4% sits in the top ten. The V gene is TRBV5-6, the J gene TRBJ1-2; 8 bases fit TRBD1. Source material: peripheral blood. The source is a woman younger than 35 with acute or convalescent COVID-19. CDR3 nucleotides: TGTGCCAGCAGCCCACGGACAGGGTCTAACTATGGCTACACCTTC. Translation gives CASSPRTGSNYGYTF. Supplemented by reference TRBV5-6 and TRBJ1-2, the full variable domain reads DAGVTQSPTHLIKTRGQQVTLRCSPKSGHDTVSWYQQALGQGPQFIFQYYEEEERQRGNFPDRFSGHQFPNYSSELNVNALLLGDSALYLCASSPRTGSNYGYTFGSGTRLTVV.